This entry features one T cell receptor (beta chain) sequence. Its target is unknown. The data are from a study of cytomegalovirus exposure and HLA in healthy donors. Whole-study findings and limits: The authors later found HLA-associated TCR beta chains more clonally expanded than equally common others.

PCR was performed using 60 Vbeta and 13 Jbeta primers. Data came from immunoSEQ multiplex PCR; TCRdb stores just in-frame clones and leaves some out. The sample has around 40,000 clones; 60% to 70% are singletons. Specimen: PBMCs. The receptor was isolated from a man aged 50-60 years in good health and CMV-seropositive.

Written as DNA, the CDR3 is TGTGCCAGCTCATCCAGGGGTAAGAATTCACCCCTCCACTTT. This sequence encodes CASSSRGKNSPLHF. The genes are TRBV18 and TRBJ1-6, with D tentatively TRBD1 (6 bases). CDR3 length: 14 residues. Germline assignment: CDR1 KGHSH and CDR2 LQKENI. The V end was cut by 5 bases, the J end by 7 bases, with 12 bases between.